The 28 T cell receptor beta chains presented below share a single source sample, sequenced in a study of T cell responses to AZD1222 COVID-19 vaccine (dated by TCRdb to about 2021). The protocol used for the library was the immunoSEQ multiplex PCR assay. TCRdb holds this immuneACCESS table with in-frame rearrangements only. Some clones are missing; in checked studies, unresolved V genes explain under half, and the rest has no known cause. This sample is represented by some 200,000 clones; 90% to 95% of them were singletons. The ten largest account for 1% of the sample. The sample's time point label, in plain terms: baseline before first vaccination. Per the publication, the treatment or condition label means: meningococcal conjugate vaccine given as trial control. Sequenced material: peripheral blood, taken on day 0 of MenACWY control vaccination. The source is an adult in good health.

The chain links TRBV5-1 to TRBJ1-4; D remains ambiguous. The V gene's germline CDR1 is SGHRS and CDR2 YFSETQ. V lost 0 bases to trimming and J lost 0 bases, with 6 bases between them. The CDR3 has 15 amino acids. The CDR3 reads CASSLGSSTNEKLFF. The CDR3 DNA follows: TGCGCCAGCAGCTTGGGTAGTTCAACTAATGAAAAACTGTTTTTT.

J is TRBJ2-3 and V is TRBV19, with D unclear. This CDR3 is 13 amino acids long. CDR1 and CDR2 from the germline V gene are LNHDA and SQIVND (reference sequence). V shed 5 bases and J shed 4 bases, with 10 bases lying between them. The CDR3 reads CASSPRTADTQYF. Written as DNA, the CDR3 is TGTGCCAGTAGTCCTAGGACGGCAGATACGCAGTATTTT. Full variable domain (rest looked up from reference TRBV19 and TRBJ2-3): DGGITQSPKYLFRKEGQNVTLSCEQNLNHDAMYWYRQDPGQGLRLIYYSQIVNDFQKGDIAEGYSVSREKKESFPLTVTSAQKNPTAFYLCASSPRTADTQYFGPGTRLTVL.

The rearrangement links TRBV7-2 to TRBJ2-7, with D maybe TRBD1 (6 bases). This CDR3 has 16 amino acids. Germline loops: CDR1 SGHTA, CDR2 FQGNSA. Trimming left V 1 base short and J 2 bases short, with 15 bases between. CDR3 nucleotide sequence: TGTGCCAGCAGCTTAGGTGGGGGCAGAATAACCTACGAGCAGTACTTC. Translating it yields CASSLGGGRITYEQYF.

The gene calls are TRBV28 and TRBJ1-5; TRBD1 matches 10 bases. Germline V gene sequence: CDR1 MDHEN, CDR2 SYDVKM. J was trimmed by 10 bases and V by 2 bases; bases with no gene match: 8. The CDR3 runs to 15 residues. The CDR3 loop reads CASSLQGGQGHPQHF. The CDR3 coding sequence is TGTGCCAGCAGTTTACAGGGGGGACAGGGGCACCCCCAGCATTTT.

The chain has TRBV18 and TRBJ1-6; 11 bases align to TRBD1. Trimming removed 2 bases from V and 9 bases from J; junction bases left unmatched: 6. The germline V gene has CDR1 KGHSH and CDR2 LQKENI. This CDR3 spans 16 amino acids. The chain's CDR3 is CASSPTGQGAISPLHF. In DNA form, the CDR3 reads TGTGCCAGCTCACCAACCGGACAGGGGGCAATTTCACCCCTCCACTTT.

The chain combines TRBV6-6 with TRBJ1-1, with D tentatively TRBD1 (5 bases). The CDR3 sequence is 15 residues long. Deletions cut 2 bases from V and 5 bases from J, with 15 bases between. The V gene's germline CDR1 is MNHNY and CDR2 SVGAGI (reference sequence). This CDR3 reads CASSYPGVRGTEAFF. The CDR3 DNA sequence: TGTGCCAGCAGTTACCCCGGAGTTCGGGGGACTGAAGCTTTCTTT.

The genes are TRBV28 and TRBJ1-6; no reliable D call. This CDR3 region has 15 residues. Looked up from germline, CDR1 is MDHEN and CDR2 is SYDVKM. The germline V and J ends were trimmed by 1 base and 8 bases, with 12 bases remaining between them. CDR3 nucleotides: TGTGCCAGCAGTTTATACGGAGGGCACGATTCACCCCTCCACTTT. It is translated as CASSLYGGHDSPLHF.

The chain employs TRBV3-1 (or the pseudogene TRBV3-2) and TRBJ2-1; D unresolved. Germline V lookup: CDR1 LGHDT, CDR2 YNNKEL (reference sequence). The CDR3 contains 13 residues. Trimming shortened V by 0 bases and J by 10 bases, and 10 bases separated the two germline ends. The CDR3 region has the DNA TGTGCCAGCAGCCAAGAGCCGGACCGGGAGCAGTTCTTC. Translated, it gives CASSQEPDREQFF.

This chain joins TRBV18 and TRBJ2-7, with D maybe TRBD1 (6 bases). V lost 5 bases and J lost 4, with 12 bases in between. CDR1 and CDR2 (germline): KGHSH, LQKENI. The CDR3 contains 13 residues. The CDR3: CASSLYQGYEQYF. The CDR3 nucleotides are TGTGCCAGCTCATTATACCAGGGGTACGAGCAGTACTTC.

The CDR3 nucleotides read TGTGCCAGCAGCTTAGTGGCGTCACCAGGGCAAGAGACCCAGTACTTC. It specifies CASSLVASPGQETQYF. This rearrangement joins TRBV13 to TRBJ2-5, with D possibly being TRBD1 (5 bases). The CDR3 totals 16 residues. Germline loops: CDR1 PRHDT, CDR2 FYEKMQ (reference sequence). V was trimmed by 1 base and J by 2 bases, leaving 14 bases between them.

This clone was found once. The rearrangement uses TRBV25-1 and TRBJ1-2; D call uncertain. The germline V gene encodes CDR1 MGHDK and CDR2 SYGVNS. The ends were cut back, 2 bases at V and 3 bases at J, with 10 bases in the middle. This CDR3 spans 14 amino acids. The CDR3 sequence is CASSERQPYYGYTF. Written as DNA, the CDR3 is TGTGCCAGCAGTGAACGGCAACCCTACTATGGCTACACCTTC.

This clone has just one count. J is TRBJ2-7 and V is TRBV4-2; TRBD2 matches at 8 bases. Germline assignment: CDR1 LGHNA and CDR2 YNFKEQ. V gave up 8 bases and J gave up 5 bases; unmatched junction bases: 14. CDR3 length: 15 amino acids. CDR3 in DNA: TGTGCCAGCTACCCTCGAGACAGCGGGGGCAACGAGCAGTACTTC. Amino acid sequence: CASYPRDSGGNEQYF.

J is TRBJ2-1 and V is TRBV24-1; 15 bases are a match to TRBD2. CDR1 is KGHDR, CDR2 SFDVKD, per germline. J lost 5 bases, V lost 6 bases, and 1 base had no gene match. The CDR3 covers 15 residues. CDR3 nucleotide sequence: TGTGCCACCAGTAGGACTAGCGGGGGGGACAATGAGCAGTTCTTC. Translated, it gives CATSRTSGGDNEQFF.

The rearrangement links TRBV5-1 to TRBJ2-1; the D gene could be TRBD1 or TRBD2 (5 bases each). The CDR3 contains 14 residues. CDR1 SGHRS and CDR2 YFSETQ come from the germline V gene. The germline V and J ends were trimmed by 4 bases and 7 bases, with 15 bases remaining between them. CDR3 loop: CASSPGTLGNEQFF. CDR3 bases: TGCGCCAGCAGCCCCGGGACCCTCGGGAATGAGCAGTTCTTC.

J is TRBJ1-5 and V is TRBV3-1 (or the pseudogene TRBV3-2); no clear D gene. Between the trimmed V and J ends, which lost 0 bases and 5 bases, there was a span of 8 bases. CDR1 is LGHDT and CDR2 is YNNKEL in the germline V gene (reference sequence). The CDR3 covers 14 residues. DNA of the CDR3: TGTGCCAGCAGCCAAGATCGGTCGCATCAGCCCCAGCATTTT. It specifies CASSQDRSHQPQHF.

CDR3 residues: CASRSYRGQNTEAFF. The CDR3 region has the DNA TGTGCCAGCAGGTCCTACAGGGGGCAGAACACTGAAGCTTTCTTT. The genes are TRBV6-5 and TRBJ1-1, with 9 bases identical to TRBD1. Trimming cost V 6 bases and J 1 base; bases outside gene matches: 6. Germline V gives CDR1 MNHEY, CDR2 SVGAGI. The CDR3 sequence is 15 residues long.

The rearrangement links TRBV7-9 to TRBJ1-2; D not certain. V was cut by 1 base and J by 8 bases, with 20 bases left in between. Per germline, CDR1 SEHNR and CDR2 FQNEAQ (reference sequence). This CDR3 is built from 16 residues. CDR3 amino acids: CASSLGGARGPKGYTF. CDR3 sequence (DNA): TGTGCCAGCAGCTTAGGAGGAGCTCGAGGGCCCAAGGGCTACACCTTC.

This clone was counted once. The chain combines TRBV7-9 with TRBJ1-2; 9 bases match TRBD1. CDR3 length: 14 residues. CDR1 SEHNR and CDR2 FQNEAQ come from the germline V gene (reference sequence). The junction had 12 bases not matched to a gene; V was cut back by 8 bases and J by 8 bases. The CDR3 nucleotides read TGTGCCAGCCTCGTAGGACAGGGGTTTGCCGGCTACACCTTC. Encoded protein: CASLVGQGFAGYTF.

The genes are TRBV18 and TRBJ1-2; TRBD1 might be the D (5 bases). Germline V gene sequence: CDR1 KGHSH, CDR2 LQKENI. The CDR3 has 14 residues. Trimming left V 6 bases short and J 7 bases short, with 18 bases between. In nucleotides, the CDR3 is TGTGCCAGCTCCTCCTCCGGGGCCTTCTCTGGCTACACCTTC. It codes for CASSSSGAFSGYTF.

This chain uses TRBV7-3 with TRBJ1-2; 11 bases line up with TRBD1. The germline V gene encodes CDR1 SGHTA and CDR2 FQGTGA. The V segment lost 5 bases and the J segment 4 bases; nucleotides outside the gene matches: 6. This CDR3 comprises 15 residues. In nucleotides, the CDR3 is TGTGCCAGCAGCCCCACCGGGACAGGGGGCTATGGCTACACCTTC. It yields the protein CASSPTGTGGYGYTF.

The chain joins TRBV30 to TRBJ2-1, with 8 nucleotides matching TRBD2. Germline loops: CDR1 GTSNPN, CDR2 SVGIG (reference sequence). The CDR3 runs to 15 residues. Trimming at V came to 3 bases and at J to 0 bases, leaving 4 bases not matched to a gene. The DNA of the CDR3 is TGTGCCTGGAGCGGGAGGGAAGGCTCCTACAATGAGCAGTTCTTC. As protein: CAWSGREGSYNEQFF.

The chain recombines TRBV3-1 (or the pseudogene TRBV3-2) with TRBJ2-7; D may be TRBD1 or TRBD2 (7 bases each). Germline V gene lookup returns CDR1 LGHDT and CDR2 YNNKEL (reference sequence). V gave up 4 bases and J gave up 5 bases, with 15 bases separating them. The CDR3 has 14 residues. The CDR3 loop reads CASSLRGGFHEQYF. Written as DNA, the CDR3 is TGTGCCAGCAGCCTCAGGGGGGGCTTCCACGAGCAGTACTTC.

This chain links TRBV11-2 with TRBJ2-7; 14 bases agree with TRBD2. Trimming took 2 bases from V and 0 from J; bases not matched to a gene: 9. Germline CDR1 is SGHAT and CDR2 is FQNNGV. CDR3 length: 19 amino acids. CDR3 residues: CASSLYPGLAGASSYEQYF. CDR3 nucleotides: TGTGCCAGCAGCTTATACCCGGGACTAGCGGGGGCCAGCTCCTACGAGCAGTACTTC.

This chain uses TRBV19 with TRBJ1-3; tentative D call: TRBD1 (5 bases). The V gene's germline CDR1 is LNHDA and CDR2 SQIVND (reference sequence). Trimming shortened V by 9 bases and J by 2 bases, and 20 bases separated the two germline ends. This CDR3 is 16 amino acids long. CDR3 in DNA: TGTGCCAGCCGACTGTCGGGGGACCTCGCTGGAAACACCATATATTTT. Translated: CASRLSGDLAGNTIYF. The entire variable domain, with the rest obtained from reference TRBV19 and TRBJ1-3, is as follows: DGGITQSPKYLFRKEGQNVTLSCEQNLNHDAMYWYRQDPGQGLRLIYYSQIVNDFQKGDIAEGYSVSREKKESFPLTVTSAQKNPTAFYLCASRLSGDLAGNTIYFGEGSWLTVV.

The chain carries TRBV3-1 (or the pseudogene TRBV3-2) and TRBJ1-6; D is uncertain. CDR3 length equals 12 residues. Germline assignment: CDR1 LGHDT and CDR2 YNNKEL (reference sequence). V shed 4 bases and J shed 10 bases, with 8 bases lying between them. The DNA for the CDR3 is TGTGCCAGCAGCCTCCTTGGGTCACCCCTCCACTTT. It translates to CASSLLGSPLHF.

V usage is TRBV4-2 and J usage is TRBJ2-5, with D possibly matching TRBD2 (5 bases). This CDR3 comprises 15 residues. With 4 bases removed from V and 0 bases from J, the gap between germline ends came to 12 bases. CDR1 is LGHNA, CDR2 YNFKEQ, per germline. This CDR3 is CASSRREGYQETQYF. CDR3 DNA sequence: TGTGCCAGCAGCCGGCGCGAGGGATACCAAGAGACCCAGTACTTC.

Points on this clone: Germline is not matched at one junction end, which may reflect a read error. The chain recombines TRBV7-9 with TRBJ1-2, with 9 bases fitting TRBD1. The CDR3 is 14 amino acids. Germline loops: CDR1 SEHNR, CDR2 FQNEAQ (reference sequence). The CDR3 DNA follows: TGTGCCAGCAGCTGGGGACAGGGTAACGATGGCTACACCTTC. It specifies CASSWGQGNDGYTF.

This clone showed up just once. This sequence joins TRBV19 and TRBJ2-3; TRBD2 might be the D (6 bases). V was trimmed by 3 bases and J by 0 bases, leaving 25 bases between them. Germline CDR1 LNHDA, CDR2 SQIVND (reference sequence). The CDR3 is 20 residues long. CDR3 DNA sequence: TGTGCCAGTAGTATGTCGGGGGTCCCTTATCAGGTTTCCAGCACAGATACGCAGTATTTT. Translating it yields CASSMSGVPYQVSSTDTQYF.